This record covers a single T cell receptor beta chain. In the authors' workflow: Reference gene primers were amplified, and this amplification served to estimate nucleated cell counts. Here immunoSEQ multiplex PCR was the method, and the copy in TCRdb shows in-frame clones only, minus some. V and J calls plus clone size are reproduced from that table; the DNA served to infer D and trimming. The sample has 46,000 or so clones; 80% to 90% are singletons. The V gene lost 3 bases and the J gene lost 4 bases, with 13 bases spanning the gap. Germline CDR1 reads SGHRS; CDR2 reads YFSETQ. The CDR3 totals 14 residues. These data are taken from a study of blood T cell repertoires in COVID-19. As for the study in general: The United States, Italy and Spain were the sources of the acute and convalescent COVID-19 samples. T cells, B-cell-depleted T cells, or PBMCs supplied cDNA or gDNA.

Sequencing input: peripheral blood. The sequence came from a man between 45 and 60 years old with acute or convalescent COVID-19. The gene calls are TRBV5-1 and TRBJ1-2, with D maybe TRBD1 (5 bases). In nucleotides, the CDR3 is TGCGCCAGCAGCTCCGCACAGGAGGGCTATGGCTACACCTTC. Its translation: CASSSAQEGYGYTF.